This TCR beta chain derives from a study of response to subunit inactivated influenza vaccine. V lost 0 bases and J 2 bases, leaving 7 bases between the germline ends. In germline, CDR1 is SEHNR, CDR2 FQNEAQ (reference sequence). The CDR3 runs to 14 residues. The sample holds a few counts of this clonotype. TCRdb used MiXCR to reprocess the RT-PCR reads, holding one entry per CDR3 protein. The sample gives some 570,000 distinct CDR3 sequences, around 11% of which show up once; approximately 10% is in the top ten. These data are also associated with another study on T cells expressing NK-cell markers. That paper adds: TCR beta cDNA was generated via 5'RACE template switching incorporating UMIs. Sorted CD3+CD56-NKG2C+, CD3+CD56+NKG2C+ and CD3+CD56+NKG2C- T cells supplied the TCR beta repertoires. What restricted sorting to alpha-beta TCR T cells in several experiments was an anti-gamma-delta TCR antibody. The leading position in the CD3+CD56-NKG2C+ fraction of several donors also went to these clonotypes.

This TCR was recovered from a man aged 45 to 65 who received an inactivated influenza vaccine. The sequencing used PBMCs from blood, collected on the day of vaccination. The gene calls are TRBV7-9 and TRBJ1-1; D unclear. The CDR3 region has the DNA TGTGCCAGCAGCTTAGCCAAATATAACACTGAAGCTTTCTTT. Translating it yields CASSLAKYNTEAFF.